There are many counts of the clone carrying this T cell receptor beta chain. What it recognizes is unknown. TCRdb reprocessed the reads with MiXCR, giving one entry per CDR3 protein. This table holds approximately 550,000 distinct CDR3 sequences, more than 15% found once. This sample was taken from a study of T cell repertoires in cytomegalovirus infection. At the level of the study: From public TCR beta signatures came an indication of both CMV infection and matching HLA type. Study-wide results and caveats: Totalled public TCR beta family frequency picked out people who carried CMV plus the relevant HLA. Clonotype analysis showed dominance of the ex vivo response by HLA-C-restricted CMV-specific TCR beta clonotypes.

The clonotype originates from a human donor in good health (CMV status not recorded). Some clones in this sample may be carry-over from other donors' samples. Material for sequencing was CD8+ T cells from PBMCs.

The CDR3: CASRTHLAGDSASYNEQFF. DNA for the CDR3: TGCGCCAGCAGAACCCACCTAGCGGGAGATTCGGCCTCCTACAATGAGCAGTTCTTC. The genes are TRBV4-1 and TRBJ2-1, with 10 bases fitting TRBD2. Germline V gene sequence: CDR1 MGHRA, CDR2 YSYEKL. This CDR3 is built from 19 residues. V shed 6 bases and J 0 bases; nucleotides not matched to a gene: 14.